The subject of this entry is one TCR beta chain. The antigen is undetermined. V was clipped by 2 bases and J by 6 bases, with 12 bases between them. The germline V gene encodes CDR1 SGHTA and CDR2 FQGNSA. This CDR3 is built from 14 residues. Combining a sample-barcoded 5' primer with a J-beta primer mix, a second PCR ran for roughly 7 to 12 cycles. MiXCR was run by TCRdb on the 5' RACE reads, yielding one entry per CDR3 protein. This sample has around 600,000 distinct CDR3 sequences, with 40% to 50% found just once. Per-sample PBMC isolation yielded at least 6.5 million cells. The sample belongs to a study of blood T cells in healthy people across ages. Study background: Researchers report that template switching captured about one barcoded beta molecule per two T cells. General study results and limits: Estimated diversity, derived from one million T cells, was regarded as an underestimate.

The TCR sequence derives from an elderly man in good health. The source material was blood. The rearrangement joins TRBV7-2 to TRBJ2-3, with a weak D call TRBD2 (6 bases). CDR3 nucleotides: TGTGCCAGCAGCTTAAGGTTTGGGGGGGATACGCAGTATTTT. This translates into CASSLRFGGDTQYF.